Below, one T cell receptor (beta chain) is given with its context. V dropped 4 bases and J dropped 6 bases, with 17 bases sitting between them. Germline V gene lookup returns CDR1 SEHNR and CDR2 FQNEAQ (reference sequence). The CDR3 runs to 15 residues. The data were taken from a study of blood T cell repertoires in COVID-19. The assay was immunoSEQ multiplex PCR, and TCRdb's table has in-frame clones only and misses some. The sample lists about 240,000 clones, roughly 90% occurring once. The receptor was derived from a man in his forties who had recovered from COVID-19. This rearrangement joins TRBV7-9 to TRBJ2-3; perhaps TRBD2 as D (5 bases). Sequencing was carried out using PBMCs or T cells enriched from blood (not recorded which). This CDR3 reads CASSSPREVRDTQYF. CDR3 DNA sequence: TGTGCCAGCAGCTCTCCGAGGGAAGTCCGGGATACGCAGTATTTT.